This T cell receptor (beta chain) was observed in a study of regulatory T cells in long-lasting Graves disease. Study outcomes and limitations: When disease was persistent, TRBV28, TRBJ1-2 and TRBJ2-5 were the favored segments. Researchers examined only peripheral blood and not thyroid tissue.

A remark on this clonotype: What it recognizes is unknown.

Noted time point: persistent/refractory GD, antithyroid drugs over 5 years with positive TRAb. PBMCs were the source of the RNA used for TCR sequencing. Recruitment took place at an endocrinology department in Xi'an, China. Per the germline V gene, CDR1 is SEHNR and CDR2 is FQNEAQ (reference sequence). The CDR3 totals 16 residues. V was clipped by 4 bases and J by 0 bases; unmatched bases: 8. CDR3-region Arm-PCR and iRepertoire HTBI primers produced the TCR beta libraries. TCRdb ran MiXCR on the multiplex PCR reads and lists one entry per CDR3 protein. The top ten hold roughly 6.9% of the sample, which has about 470,000 distinct CDR3 sequences, roughly a fifth seen once.

The sequence derives from a female donor with Graves disease. The genes are TRBV7-9 and TRBJ2-7; TRBD2 matches at 8 bases. The source was peripheral blood mononuclear cells (PBMCs), collected when the disease was refractory, from a patient treated with antithyroid drugs. DNA of the CDR3: TGTGCCAGCAGCTGGAGCGGGGGCCAAAGCTCCTACGAGCAGTACTTC. The encoded protein is CASSWSGGQSSYEQYF.